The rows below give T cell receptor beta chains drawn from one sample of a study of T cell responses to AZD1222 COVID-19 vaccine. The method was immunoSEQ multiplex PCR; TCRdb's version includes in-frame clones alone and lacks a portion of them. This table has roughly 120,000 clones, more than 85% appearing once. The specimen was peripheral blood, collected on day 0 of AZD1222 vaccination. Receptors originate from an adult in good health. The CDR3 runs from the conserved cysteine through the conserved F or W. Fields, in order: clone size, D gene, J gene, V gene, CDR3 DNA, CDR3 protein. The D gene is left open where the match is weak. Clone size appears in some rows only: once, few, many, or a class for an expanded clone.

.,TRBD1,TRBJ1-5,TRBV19,TGTGCCAGTACTTCCGACAACAGGGGCGGTCATCAGCCCCAGCATTTT,CASTSDNRGGHQPQHF
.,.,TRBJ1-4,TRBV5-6,TGTGCCAGCAGCTACCAGAGCGCCAGTGAAAAACTGTTTTTT,CASSYQSASEKLFF
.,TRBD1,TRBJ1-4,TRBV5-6,TGTGCCAGCAGCCTAACCGACAGGGTTGGGAATGAAAAACTGTTTTTT,CASSLTDRVGNEKLFF
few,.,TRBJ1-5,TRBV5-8,TGTGCCAGCAGCTTGGGGACAGCTAGCAATCAGCCCCAGCATTTT,CASSLGTASNQPQHF
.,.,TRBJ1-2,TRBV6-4,TGTGCCAGCAGTGAGGATTCTGGATACTATGGCTACACCTTC,CASSEDSGYYGYTF
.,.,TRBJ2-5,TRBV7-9,TGTGCCAGCAGGCGGACAGAAGAGACCCAGTACTTC,CASRRTEETQYF
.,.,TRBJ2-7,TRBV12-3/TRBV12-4,TGTGCCAGCAGTTCAGGGGGGGGCTACGAGCAGTACTTC,CASSSGGGYEQYF
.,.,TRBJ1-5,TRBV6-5,TGTGCCAGCAGACTCGGGGTCAGCAATCAGCCCCAGCATTTT,CASRLGVSNQPQHF
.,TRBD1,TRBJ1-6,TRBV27,TGTGCCAGCAGTATGGACAGGGAGAATTCACCCCTCCACTTT,CASSMDRENSPLHF
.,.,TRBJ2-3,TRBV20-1,TGCAGTGCTAAAGTCACAGATACGCAGTATTTT,CSAKVTDTQYF
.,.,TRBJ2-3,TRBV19,TGTGCCAGTAGTATTGGGCTAGCCACAGATACGCAGTATTTT,CASSIGLATDTQYF
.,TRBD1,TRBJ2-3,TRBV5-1,TGCGCCAGCAGCTTGGCGGACAGGTCTAGCACAGATACGCAGTATTTT,CASSLADRSSTDTQYF
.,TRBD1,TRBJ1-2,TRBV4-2,TGTGCCAGCAGCCCCCCGGGACAGCGAGCTAACTATGGCTACACCTTC,CASSPPGQRANYGYTF
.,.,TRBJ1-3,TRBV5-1,TGCGCCAGCAGCCCGGGGACCGACGGAAACACCATATATTTT,CASSPGTDGNTIYF
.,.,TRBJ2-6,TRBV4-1,TGCGCCAGCAGCCAAGCGGTTGGGGAGACTTTTCTGAAGGGCAACGTCCTGACTTTC,CASSQAVGETFLKGNVLTF
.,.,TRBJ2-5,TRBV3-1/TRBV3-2,TGTGCCAGCAGCCATTCGGACCTCACGCAGTACTTC,CASSHSDLTQYF
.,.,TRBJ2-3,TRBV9,TGTGCCAGCAGCGCCGAAACGGACCGCTGGGGGGAAGATACGCAGTATTTT,CASSAETDRWGEDTQYF
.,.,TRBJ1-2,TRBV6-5,TGTGCCAGCAGCCCGGAGGGCGGCTACACCTTC,CASSPEGGYTF
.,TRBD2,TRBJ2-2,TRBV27,TGTGCCAGCACGAGAACGGGAGGGCGGGGCACCGGGGAGCTGTTTTTT,CASTRTGGRGTGELFF
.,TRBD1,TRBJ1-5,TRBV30,TGTGCCTGGGGCGCCGACAGGGGTGGCCAGCCCCAGCATTTT,CAWGADRGGQPQHF
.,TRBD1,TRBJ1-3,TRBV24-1,TGTGCCACCAGTGAGCCAGGGGGAGGAAACACCATATATTTT,CATSEPGGGNTIYF
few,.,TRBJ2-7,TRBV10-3,TGTGCCATCAGTGAGTCGAGGGCGAAAAGGGCCTACGAGCAGTACTTC,CAISESRAKRAYEQYF
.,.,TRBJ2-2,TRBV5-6,TGTGCCAGCAGCTTGGTCTCGCGGCCGGGGACCGGGGAGCTGTTTTTT,CASSLVSRPGTGELFF
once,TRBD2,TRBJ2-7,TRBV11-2,TGTGCCAGCAGCTTAGAGCGGGGGACCTACGAGCAGTACTTC,CASSLERGTYEQYF
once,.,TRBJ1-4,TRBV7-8,TGTGCCAGCAGCTTACTATCCCGACAGCCCAATGAAAAACTGTTTTTT,CASSLLSRQPNEKLFF
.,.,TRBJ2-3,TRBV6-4,TGTGCCAGCAGTAGCGGGAGCACAGATACGCAGTATTTT,CASSSGSTDTQYF
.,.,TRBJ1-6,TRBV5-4,TGTGCCAGCACCACCGACGGGGGAACTTATAATTCACCCCTCCACTTT,CASTTDGGTYNSPLHF
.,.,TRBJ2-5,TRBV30,TGTGCCTGGAGTGTAGGTGGGGCTGTAGAGACCCAGTACTTC,CAWSVGGAVETQYF
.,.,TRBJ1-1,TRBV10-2,TGCGCCAGCAGTGAGAGAGGCAACCTGAACACTGAAGCTTTCTTT,CASSERGNLNTEAFF
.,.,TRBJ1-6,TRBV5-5,TGTGCCAGCAGCTCCCCGGACCTCTCCTATAATTCACCCCTCCACTTT,CASSSPDLSYNSPLHF
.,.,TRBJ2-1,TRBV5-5,TGTGCCAGCAGCTTGCGGGCACACACGGGGGTGTCCTACAATGAGCAGTTCTTC,CASSLRAHTGVSYNEQFF
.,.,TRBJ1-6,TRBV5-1,TGCGCCAGCAGCTTGGACAGCCCAAATTCACCCCTCCACTTT,CASSLDSPNSPLHF
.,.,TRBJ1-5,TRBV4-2,TGTGCCAGCAGCCAAGAAGGAGGGATGGGGAGTCAGCCCCAGCATTTT,CASSQEGGMGSQPQHF
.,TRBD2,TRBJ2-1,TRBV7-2,TGTGCCAGCAGGGTTTGGCGGGAGAGCGATGAGCAGTTCTTC,CASRVWRESDEQFF
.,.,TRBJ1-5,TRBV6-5,TGTGCCAGCAGCCGTAGTAGCAATCAGCCCCAGCATTTT,CASSRSSNQPQHF
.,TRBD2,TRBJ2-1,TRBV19,TGTGCCAGTAGTACGGGACTAGCGGGGCTTACCTACAATGAGCAGTTCTTC,CASSTGLAGLTYNEQFF
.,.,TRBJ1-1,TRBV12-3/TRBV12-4,TGTGCCAGCAGAGGACAGTTAAGGGCTGAAGCTTTCTTT,CASRGQLRAEAFF
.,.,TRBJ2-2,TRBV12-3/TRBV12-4,TGTGCCAGCAGTTTAACCACCGGGGAGCTGTTTTTT,CASSLTTGELFF
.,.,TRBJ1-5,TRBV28,TGTGCCAGCAGTTTACCGGGTCAGGGCAATCAGCCCCAGCATTTT,CASSLPGQGNQPQHF
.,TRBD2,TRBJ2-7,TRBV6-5,TGTGCCAGCAGGACTAGCGGGATCTCCTACGAGCAGTACTTC,CASRTSGISYEQYF